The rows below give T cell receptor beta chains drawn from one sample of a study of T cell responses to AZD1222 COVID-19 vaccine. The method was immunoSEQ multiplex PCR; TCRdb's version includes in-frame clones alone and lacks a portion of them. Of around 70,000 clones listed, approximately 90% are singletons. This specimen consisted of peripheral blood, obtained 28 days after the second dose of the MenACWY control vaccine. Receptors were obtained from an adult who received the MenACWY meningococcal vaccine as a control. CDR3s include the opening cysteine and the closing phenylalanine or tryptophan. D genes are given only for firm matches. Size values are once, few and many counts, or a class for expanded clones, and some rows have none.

cdr3_nt: TGTGCCAGCAGTGACCATCCCTTCACAGATACGCAGTATTTT; cdr3_aa: CASSDHPFTDTQYF; clone_size: NA; j_call: TRBJ2-3; d_call: NA; v_call: TRBV6-1
cdr3_nt: TGTGCCAGCAGTTTACCAGGGGGCTATGGCTACACCTTC; cdr3_aa: CASSLPGGYGYTF; clone_size: NA; j_call: TRBJ1-2; d_call: TRBD1; v_call: TRBV28
cdr3_nt: TGTGCCAGCAGGGACAGGGGGCGGACTAATGAAAAACTGTTTTTT; cdr3_aa: CASRDRGRTNEKLFF; clone_size: NA; j_call: TRBJ1-4; d_call: TRBD1; v_call: TRBV6-5
cdr3_nt: TGTGCCAGCAGCCACCGTCCTGAGGGAGATACGCAGTATTTT; cdr3_aa: CASSHRPEGDTQYF; clone_size: NA; j_call: TRBJ2-3; d_call: NA; v_call: TRBV6-2/TRBV6-3
cdr3_nt: TGTGCCAGCAGCTTAGGGGGACAGTACAATGAGCAGTTCTTC; cdr3_aa: CASSLGGQYNEQFF; clone_size: NA; j_call: TRBJ2-1; d_call: TRBD1; v_call: TRBV7-9
cdr3_nt: TGTGCCAGCAGCAATAAACCAGGGGGCGGCTATGGCTACACCTTC; cdr3_aa: CASSNKPGGGYGYTF; clone_size: NA; j_call: TRBJ1-2; d_call: TRBD1; v_call: TRBV11-2
cdr3_nt: TGTGCCACCAGTGACGGTAACACCATATATTTT; cdr3_aa: CATSDGNTIYF; clone_size: NA; j_call: TRBJ1-3; d_call: NA; v_call: TRBV24-1
cdr3_nt: TGTGCCAGCTCAGAGTCTAGCGGACACACAGATACGCAGTATTTT; cdr3_aa: CASSESSGHTDTQYF; clone_size: NA; j_call: TRBJ2-3; d_call: TRBD2; v_call: TRBV18
cdr3_nt: TGCGCCAGCAGCTCCGACTCGAGCTCCTACAATGAGCAGTTCTTC; cdr3_aa: CASSSDSSSYNEQFF; clone_size: NA; j_call: TRBJ2-1; d_call: NA; v_call: TRBV4-3
cdr3_nt: TGTGCCAGCAGAGGACCAGGGGATGGGGACTATGGCTACACCTTC; cdr3_aa: CASRGPGDGDYGYTF; clone_size: NA; j_call: TRBJ1-2; d_call: NA; v_call: TRBV27
cdr3_nt: TGTGCCTCTCGGACAGGCGGTCTTGAAGCTTTCTTT; cdr3_aa: CASRTGGLEAFF; clone_size: NA; j_call: TRBJ1-1; d_call: TRBD1; v_call: TRBV30
cdr3_nt: TGTGCCAGCAGCCAAGATCTTGCGGGCTCCTACAATGAGCAGTTCTTC; cdr3_aa: CASSQDLAGSYNEQFF; clone_size: NA; j_call: TRBJ2-1; d_call: NA; v_call: TRBV3-1/TRBV3-2
cdr3_nt: TGTGCCAGCAGCTTAGGGGTTCCTTATGGCTACACCTTC; cdr3_aa: CASSLGVPYGYTF; clone_size: NA; j_call: TRBJ1-2; d_call: NA; v_call: TRBV11-1
cdr3_nt: TGCGCCAGCAGTCTTAACCCGGACAGGGATGAGACAGATACGCAGTATTTT; cdr3_aa: CASSLNPDRDETDTQYF; clone_size: NA; j_call: TRBJ2-3; d_call: TRBD1; v_call: TRBV23-1
cdr3_nt: TGTGCCAGCAGCGAACTAGCGGGAGGGGGCACCGGGGAGCTGTTTTTT; cdr3_aa: CASSELAGGGTGELFF; clone_size: NA; j_call: TRBJ2-2; d_call: TRBD2; v_call: TRBV28
cdr3_nt: TGTGCCTGGAGTGTAACTTCGGGTTTCGGTCAGCCCCAGCATTTT; cdr3_aa: CAWSVTSGFGQPQHF; clone_size: NA; j_call: TRBJ1-5; d_call: NA; v_call: TRBV30
cdr3_nt: TGTGCCACCAGTGACTCAACAGGGTTTCGGGAAGACAATGAGCAGTTCTTC; cdr3_aa: CATSDSTGFREDNEQFF; clone_size: NA; j_call: TRBJ2-1; d_call: NA; v_call: TRBV24-1
cdr3_nt: TGTGCCAGCAGCGCGACCCAAGAGACCCAGTACTTC; cdr3_aa: CASSATQETQYF; clone_size: NA; j_call: TRBJ2-5; d_call: NA; v_call: TRBV11-2
cdr3_nt: TGTGCCAGCAGCTCGCCCTCTGGAAACACCATATATTTT; cdr3_aa: CASSSPSGNTIYF; clone_size: NA; j_call: TRBJ1-3; d_call: NA; v_call: TRBV7-6
cdr3_nt: TGTGCCAGCAGCCCATGGGCCGTTGGAATCGATGAGCAGTTCTTC; cdr3_aa: CASSPWAVGIDEQFF; clone_size: few; j_call: TRBJ2-1; d_call: NA; v_call: TRBV7-3
cdr3_nt: TGTGCCAGCAGCCCGGGACAGGGGGCAGGGGGCAATCAGCCCCAGCATTTT; cdr3_aa: CASSPGQGAGGNQPQHF; clone_size: NA; j_call: TRBJ1-5; d_call: TRBD1; v_call: TRBV27
cdr3_nt: TGTGCCAGCAGCCTAGGGCCGGACACCGGGGAGCTGTTTTTT; cdr3_aa: CASSLGPDTGELFF; clone_size: NA; j_call: TRBJ2-2; d_call: NA; v_call: TRBV2
cdr3_nt: TGTGCCAGCAGACCCCCATGGGACAGGGTGGGACCGAACACCGGGGAGCTGTTTTTT; cdr3_aa: CASRPPWDRVGPNTGELFF; clone_size: NA; j_call: TRBJ2-2; d_call: TRBD1; v_call: TRBV5-8
cdr3_nt: TGTGCCAGCAGCTTAGAGACTAGCGGGGTTCGGGAGCAGTACTTC; cdr3_aa: CASSLETSGVREQYF; clone_size: NA; j_call: TRBJ2-7; d_call: TRBD2; v_call: TRBV7-2
cdr3_nt: TGTGCCACCAGTGATACCCCAGAGACCCAGTACTTC; cdr3_aa: CATSDTPETQYF; clone_size: NA; j_call: TRBJ2-5; d_call: NA; v_call: TRBV24-1
cdr3_nt: TGTGCCAGCAGTTGGGGAGGTGGCACTGAAGCTTTCTTT; cdr3_aa: CASSWGGGTEAFF; clone_size: NA; j_call: TRBJ1-1; d_call: NA; v_call: TRBV6-5
cdr3_nt: TGCGCCAGCAGCCAAGTTTCGAGGACAGGGCAAAGGCCCCAGCATTTT; cdr3_aa: CASSQVSRTGQRPQHF; clone_size: NA; j_call: TRBJ1-5; d_call: TRBD1; v_call: TRBV4-1
cdr3_nt: TGTGCCAGCACTACCGTGGGTGGAAACACCATATATTTT; cdr3_aa: CASTTVGGNTIYF; clone_size: NA; j_call: TRBJ1-3; d_call: NA; v_call: TRBV12-3/TRBV12-4
cdr3_nt: TGTGCCAGCAGCAGGGACAGGGGGGGCTATGGCTACACCTTC; cdr3_aa: CASSRDRGGYGYTF; clone_size: once; j_call: TRBJ1-2; d_call: TRBD1; v_call: TRBV6-5
cdr3_nt: TGTGCCAGCACCTGGGTAGCGGCGAACACCGGGGAGCTGTTTTTT; cdr3_aa: CASTWVAANTGELFF; clone_size: NA; j_call: TRBJ2-2; d_call: NA; v_call: TRBV27
cdr3_nt: TGTGCCAGCAGCCCATACTACGAGCAGTACTTC; cdr3_aa: CASSPYYEQYF; clone_size: NA; j_call: TRBJ2-7; d_call: NA; v_call: TRBV7-2
cdr3_nt: TGTGCCAGCAGCTTAGTCTCCGGAACTGAAGCTTTCTTT; cdr3_aa: CASSLVSGTEAFF; clone_size: once; j_call: TRBJ1-1; d_call: NA; v_call: TRBV11-3
cdr3_nt: TGTGCCAGCAGTTACTCGTCCCAGGGTGGGTCACCCCTCCACTTT; cdr3_aa: CASSYSSQGGSPLHF; clone_size: NA; j_call: TRBJ1-6; d_call: NA; v_call: TRBV6-5
cdr3_nt: TGTGCCAGCAGTGTCCAATATTCTAGCGGGGGGACGTCTTCGGATACGCAGTATTTT; cdr3_aa: CASSVQYSSGGTSSDTQYF; clone_size: NA; j_call: TRBJ2-3; d_call: TRBD2; v_call: TRBV28
cdr3_nt: TGCGCCAGCAGCTTTAACGGACCCGGAATTCAGGAGCAGTTCTTC; cdr3_aa: CASSFNGPGIQEQFF; clone_size: NA; j_call: TRBJ2-1; d_call: NA; v_call: TRBV5-1
cdr3_nt: TGTGCCAGCAGTGATCTAGTGGGCGAGCAGTACTTC; cdr3_aa: CASSDLVGEQYF; clone_size: once; j_call: TRBJ2-7; d_call: NA; v_call: TRBV2
cdr3_nt: TGTGCCTGGAGCGAAATCAGGGAAGGTGAAGCTTTCTTT; cdr3_aa: CAWSEIREGEAFF; clone_size: NA; j_call: TRBJ1-1; d_call: NA; v_call: TRBV30
cdr3_nt: TGCGCCAGCAGCCTACCGACTAGCGGGAGGGCCCTCGGCACCGGGGAGCTGTTTTTT; cdr3_aa: CASSLPTSGRALGTGELFF; clone_size: NA; j_call: TRBJ2-2; d_call: TRBD2; v_call: TRBV5-1
cdr3_nt: TGCGCCAGCAGTGAGTCGGACTTCAGGGGGCTAGCCAAAAACATTCAGTACTTC; cdr3_aa: CASSESDFRGLAKNIQYF; clone_size: NA; j_call: TRBJ2-4; d_call: TRBD1; v_call: TRBV10-1
cdr3_nt: TGCGCCAGCAGCTCACACCAGTACGAGCAGTACTTC; cdr3_aa: CASSSHQYEQYF; clone_size: NA; j_call: TRBJ2-7; d_call: NA; v_call: TRBV5-1
cdr3_nt: TGTGCCAGCAGTCCGGGGGACTATGGCTACACCTTC; cdr3_aa: CASSPGDYGYTF; clone_size: NA; j_call: TRBJ1-2; d_call: NA; v_call: TRBV12-3/TRBV12-4
cdr3_nt: TGTGCCAGCAGCAACCTTTGGATTTTCGATGGTCAAAATCAGCCCCAGCATTTT; cdr3_aa: CASSNLWIFDGQNQPQHF; clone_size: NA; j_call: TRBJ1-5; d_call: NA; v_call: TRBV21-1
cdr3_nt: TGTGCCAGCAGCGTAGATGAGACAGCTGGAAACACCATATATTTT; cdr3_aa: CASSVDETAGNTIYF; clone_size: NA; j_call: TRBJ1-3; d_call: NA; v_call: TRBV9
cdr3_nt: TGTGCCAGCAGTTCAGGGGGGCGCACCTATGGCTACACCTTC; cdr3_aa: CASSSGGRTYGYTF; clone_size: NA; j_call: TRBJ1-2; d_call: TRBD1; v_call: TRBV28
cdr3_nt: TGTGCCAGCAGTTTATCCCCCTCCGAGCAGTACTTC; cdr3_aa: CASSLSPSEQYF; clone_size: NA; j_call: TRBJ2-7; d_call: NA; v_call: TRBV12-3/TRBV12-4
cdr3_nt: TGTGCCAGCAGCTCGTGGGGATACAATCAGCCCCAGCATTTT; cdr3_aa: CASSSWGYNQPQHF; clone_size: NA; j_call: TRBJ1-5; d_call: NA; v_call: TRBV7-2
cdr3_nt: TGTGCCAGCAGGAAGGAAATGGGGACTGAAGCTTTCTTT; cdr3_aa: CASRKEMGTEAFF; clone_size: NA; j_call: TRBJ1-1; d_call: NA; v_call: TRBV6-4
cdr3_nt: TGCGCCAGCAGCTTGGAACAGGGGGGATTTGTGAACACTGAAGCTTTCTTT; cdr3_aa: CASSLEQGGFVNTEAFF; clone_size: NA; j_call: TRBJ1-1; d_call: TRBD1; v_call: TRBV5-1
cdr3_nt: TGTGCCACCAGCTCACAGGTTAAAAAACTGTTTTTT; cdr3_aa: CATSSQVKKLFF; clone_size: NA; j_call: TRBJ1-4; d_call: NA; v_call: TRBV15
cdr3_nt: TGCGCCAGCGCACCGGGACTGCGCTCCTACGAGCAGTACTTC; cdr3_aa: CASAPGLRSYEQYF; clone_size: NA; j_call: TRBJ2-7; d_call: NA; v_call: TRBV4-3
cdr3_nt: TGTGCCAGCTCAAGACTAAGCGGGACGCCCGGAAACACCATATATTTT; cdr3_aa: CASSRLSGTPGNTIYF; clone_size: NA; j_call: TRBJ1-3; d_call: NA; v_call: TRBV18
cdr3_nt: TGTGCCAGCAGCCCCGAGGGGGCCAGGGCCTACGAGCAGTACTTC; cdr3_aa: CASSPEGARAYEQYF; clone_size: NA; j_call: TRBJ2-7; d_call: TRBD1; v_call: TRBV9
cdr3_nt: TGCGCCAGCAGCCGAGGGGTTAATCAGCCCCAGCATTTT; cdr3_aa: CASSRGVNQPQHF; clone_size: once; j_call: TRBJ1-5; d_call: NA; v_call: TRBV4-1
cdr3_nt: TGTGCCAGCAGCCAGAGGAGGGGGAGATACGAGCAGTACTTC; cdr3_aa: CASSQRRGRYEQYF; clone_size: NA; j_call: TRBJ2-7; d_call: NA; v_call: TRBV7-2
cdr3_nt: TGTGCCAGCACCTTAGGGGGGACAGGGGTAACCGGGGAGCTGTTTTTT; cdr3_aa: CASTLGGTGVTGELFF; clone_size: NA; j_call: TRBJ2-2; d_call: TRBD1; v_call: TRBV11-2
cdr3_nt: TGTGCCAGCAGAAGTAGCGGGAGGGGCATTCAGTACTTC; cdr3_aa: CASRSSGRGIQYF; clone_size: NA; j_call: TRBJ2-4; d_call: TRBD2; v_call: TRBV6-5
cdr3_nt: TGTGCCAGCTCACCACGGGTTGAGCAGTTCTTC; cdr3_aa: CASSPRVEQFF; clone_size: NA; j_call: TRBJ2-1; d_call: NA; v_call: TRBV18
cdr3_nt: TGTGCCAGCAGCTTTCGCCTGGCCGCCGGGCTTCTCGGATCTTACGAGCAGTACTTC; cdr3_aa: CASSFRLAAGLLGSYEQYF; clone_size: NA; j_call: TRBJ2-7; d_call: NA; v_call: TRBV7-9